The source of this T cell receptor beta chain is a study of T cell clones after liver transplantation. Unstimulated PBMCs were sorted into CD3+CD4+ and CD3+CD8+ populations. This table comes from immunoSEQ multiplex PCR, and its TCRdb copy is limited to in-frame clones, with some not included. The sample lists roughly 80,000 clones; approximately 82% were seen once. Study-wide results and caveats: Post-transplant, graft-donor-reactive CD4 TCRbeta sequences in blood dropped significantly in most of the 8 subjects.

The CDR3 has 13 amino acids. From germline, CDR1 is SGHNT and CDR2 YYREEE (reference sequence). The V end lost 6 bases, the J end lost 3 bases, and 11 bases lay between the germline ends. Points on this clone: Antigen: not known.

Here the sequenced sample was CD4+ T cells from blood, taken at the 22-month timepoint. This TCR was sampled from a human patient who received a liver transplant. Some T cells may originate from the graft donor. The V and J genes are TRBV5-4 and TRBJ2-3; D unresolved. The CDR3 nucleotides read TGTGCCAGCAAAAATCCGGCTACAGATACGCAGTATTTT. Its translation: CASKNPATDTQYF. Complete variable domain (other parts from reference TRBV5-4 and TRBJ2-3): ETGVTQSPTHLIKTRGQQVTLRCSSQSGHNTVSWYQQALGQGPQFIFQYYREEENGRGNFPPRFSGLQFPNYSSELNVNALELDDSALYLCASKNPATDTQYFGPGTRLTVL.